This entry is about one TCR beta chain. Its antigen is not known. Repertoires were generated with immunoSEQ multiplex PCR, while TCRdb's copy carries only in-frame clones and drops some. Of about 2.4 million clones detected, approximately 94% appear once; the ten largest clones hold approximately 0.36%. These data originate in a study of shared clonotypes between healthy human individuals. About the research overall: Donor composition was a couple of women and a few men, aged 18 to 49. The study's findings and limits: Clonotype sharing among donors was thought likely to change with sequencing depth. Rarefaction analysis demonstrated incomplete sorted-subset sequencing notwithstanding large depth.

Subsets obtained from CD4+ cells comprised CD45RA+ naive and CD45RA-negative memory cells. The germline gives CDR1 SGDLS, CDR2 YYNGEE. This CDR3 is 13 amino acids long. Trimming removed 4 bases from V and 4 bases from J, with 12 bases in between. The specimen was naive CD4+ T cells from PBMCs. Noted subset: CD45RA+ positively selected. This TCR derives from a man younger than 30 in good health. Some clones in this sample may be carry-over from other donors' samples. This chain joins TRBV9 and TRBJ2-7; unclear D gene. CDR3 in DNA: TGTGCCAGCAGCCCCGGAGCTGCATACGAGCAGTACTTC. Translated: CASSPGAAYEQYF.